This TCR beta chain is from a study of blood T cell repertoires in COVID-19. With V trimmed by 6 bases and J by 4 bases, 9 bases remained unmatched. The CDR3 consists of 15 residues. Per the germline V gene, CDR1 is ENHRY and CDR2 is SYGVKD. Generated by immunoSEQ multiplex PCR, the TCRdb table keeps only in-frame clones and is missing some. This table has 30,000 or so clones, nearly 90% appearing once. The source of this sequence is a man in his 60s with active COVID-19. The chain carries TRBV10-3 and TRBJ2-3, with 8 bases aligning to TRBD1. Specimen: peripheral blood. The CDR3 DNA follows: TGTGCCATCAGCGACGGACAGGGTATTGCAGATACGCAGTATTTT. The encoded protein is CAISDGQGIADTQYF.